One and the same sample provided the 26 T cell receptor beta chains below, sequenced in a study of shared clonotypes between healthy human individuals. The table came from immunoSEQ multiplex PCR; TCRdb's copy has only in-frame clones and leaves some out. The sample lists millions of clones; more than 90% were seen once. Sequencing was carried out using naive CD4+ T cells sorted from blood. Stated subset: CD45RA+ positively selected. These receptors were obtained from a young man in good health.

The CDR3 protein is CASGLDRDGKQYF. The DNA of the CDR3 is TGTGCTAGTGGTTTGGACAGGGACGGAAAGCAGTACTTC. The chain joins TRBV12-5 to TRBJ2-7; D is possibly TRBD1 (6 bases). CDR3 length: 13 amino acids. Trimming cost V 1 base and J 8 bases, with 12 bases left between them. Per germline, CDR1 LGHNT and CDR2 FRNRAP. Based on the CDR3 plus reference TRBV12-5 and TRBJ2-7, the full variable domain is DARVTQTPRHKVTEMGQEVTMRCQPILGHNTVFWYRQTMMQGLELLAYFRNRAPLDDSGMPKDRFSAEMPDATLATLKIQPSEPRDSAVYFCASGLDRDGKQYFGPGTRLTVT.

This rearrangement joins TRBV30 to TRBJ2-1; 11 positions match TRBD2. Trimming at V came to 0 bases and at J to 10 bases, leaving 5 bases not matched to a gene. CDR1 is GTSNPN and CDR2 is SVGIG in the germline V gene (reference sequence). CDR3 length: 14 amino acids. The chain's CDR3 is CAWSVSGRAVEQFF. The CDR3 nucleotides are TGTGCCTGGAGTGTTAGCGGGAGGGCCGTCGAGCAGTTCTTC.

The V gene is TRBV11-2, the J gene TRBJ2-5, with 7 bases fitting TRBD2. This CDR3 contains 14 residues. Germline CDR1 reads SGHAT; CDR2 reads FQNNGV. J lost 4 bases, V lost 2 bases, and 4 bases had no gene match. The CDR3 reads CASSLSLAGETQYF. In nucleotides, the CDR3 is TGTGCCAGCAGCTTATCCTTAGCGGGAGAGACCCAGTACTTC.

The chain employs TRBV11-2 and TRBJ1-1, with a tentative D call TRBD1 (5 bases). CDR1 is SGHAT and CDR2 is FQNNGV in the germline V gene. This CDR3 contains 14 residues. V was clipped by 1 base and J by 4 bases, with 10 bases between them. The CDR3 protein is CASSLVAGITEAFF. CDR3 DNA: TGTGCCAGCAGCTTAGTGGCAGGGATCACTGAAGCTTTCTTT.

The chain is built from TRBV25-1 and TRBJ1-6; 7 bases agree with TRBD1. The germline CDR1 and CDR2 sequences are MGHDK and SYGVNS. The CDR3 loop spans 15 amino acids. V shed 3 bases and J 4 bases; nucleotides not matched to a gene: 3. The CDR3 loop reads CASSEAQGYNSPLHF. The DNA for the CDR3 is TGTGCCAGCAGTGAGGCACAGGGGTATAATTCACCCCTCCACTTT.

This chain joins TRBV7-2 and TRBJ1-1; 8 nucleotides match TRBD1. V was pared by 0 bases and J by 6 bases, with 12 bases of the junction left unmatched. Germline V gives CDR1 SGHTA, CDR2 FQGNSA. The CDR3 is made up of 17 amino acids. CDR3 sequence reads: CASSLAWRTGISSEAFF. DNA for the CDR3: TGTGCCAGCAGCTTAGCGTGGCGGACAGGGATAAGTTCTGAAGCTTTCTTT.

Only one count was recorded for this clone. The chain uses TRBV10-1 and TRBJ2-7; D may match TRBD1 or TRBD2 (12 bases each). Trimming took off 4 bases at V and 2 bases at J, with 30 bases between the two ends. The CDR3 contains 20 residues. The germline V gene has CDR1 WNHNN and CDR2 SYGVQD (reference sequence). The CDR3 nucleotides are TGCGCCAGCAGTGGGGACAGGGGGCTTCTCCTAGCGGGAGGGCCCTACGAGCAGTACTTC. Translated: CASSGDRGLLLAGGPYEQYF.

This clone was seen only a few times. The rearrangement joins TRBV29-1 to TRBJ1-2, with TRBD1 matching 7 bases. Germline CDR1 is SQVTM and CDR2 is ANQGSEA. Losses at the gene ends were 3 bases for V and 7 bases for J; bases not matched to a gene: 5. The CDR3 runs to 12 residues. CDR3 coding DNA: TGCAGCGTTGATGGGACAGTGGGTGGCTACACCTTC. It specifies CSVDGTVGGYTF.

V is TRBV6-5 and J is TRBJ2-5; D is ambiguous. This CDR3 region has 13 residues. With 10 bases removed from V and 5 bases from J, the gap between germline ends came to 17 bases. Germline CDR1 reads MNHEY; CDR2 reads SVGAGI. Here the CDR3 reads CATALGILETQYF. CDR3 coding DNA: TGTGCCACAGCGTTAGGGATTTTGGAGACCCAGTACTTC.

The J gene is TRBJ2-4, the V gene TRBV30; D is uncertain. The CDR3 covers 12 residues. V was clipped by 0 bases and J by 8 bases, with 8 bases between them. The germline gives CDR1 GTSNPN, CDR2 SVGIG (reference sequence). CDR3 in DNA: TGTGCCTGGAGTGTAGTCTACGACATTCAGTACTTC. Residues: CAWSVVYDIQYF.

The rearrangement uses TRBV7-2 and TRBJ2-2; the match to TRBD2 covers 8 bases. Germline CDR1 SGHTA, CDR2 FQGNSA. V gave up 2 bases and J gave up 6 bases; unmatched junction bases: 5. This CDR3 comprises 15 residues. This CDR3 reads CASSLPAGVPGELFF. CDR3 bases: TGTGCCAGCAGCTTACCAGCGGGAGTTCCCGGGGAGCTGTTTTTT. Full variable domain (remainder filled in from reference TRBV7-2 and TRBJ2-2): GAGVSQSPSNKVTEKGKDVELRCDPISGHTALYWYRQSLGQGLEFLIYFQGNSAPDKSGLPSDRFSAERTGGSVSTLTIQRTQQEDSAVYLCASSLPAGVPGELFFGEGSRLTVL.

The V call is TRBV4-1, the J call TRBJ2-4; no reliable D call. Trimming removed 5 bases at V and 1 base at J, with 18 bases between. Germline-derived CDR1 and CDR2 are MGHRA and YSYEKL. This CDR3 is built from 17 residues. The CDR3 DNA follows: TGCGCCAGCAGCAGTATCACAGACCGTCTGGCCAAAAACATTCAGTACTTC. Amino acids: CASSSITDRLAKNIQYF.

As for this clone: The same CDR3 also results from other DNA sequences found in this sample. This chain links TRBV29-1 with TRBJ2-3; D not certain. V was shortened by 4 bases and J by 2 bases, with 1 base between the two germline ends. Looked up from germline, CDR1 is SQVTM and CDR2 is ANQGSEA. The CDR3 runs to 10 residues. The CDR3 protein is CSVVTDTQYF. In DNA, the CDR3 is TGCAGCGTTGTCACAGATACGCAGTATTTT.

This chain uses TRBV7-8 with TRBJ1-1; tentative D call: TRBD1 (5 bases). V shed 3 bases and J shed 6 bases, with 11 bases lying between them. The CDR3 covers 13 residues. CDR1 is SGHVS and CDR2 is FQNEAQ in the germline V gene. The CDR3 bases are TGTGCCAGCAGCTTCTTCCGGGACTCTGAAGCTTTCTTT. This gives the protein CASSFFRDSEAFF.

Remarks on this clone: Other nucleotide sequences in the sample specify the same CDR3. The chain employs TRBV6-5 and TRBJ2-7; 10 bases match TRBD2. Germline trimming cut 5 bases from V and 2 bases from J; bases unmatched to any gene: 3. This CDR3 contains 14 residues. Germline CDR1 is MNHEY and CDR2 is SVGAGI. CDR3 DNA: TGTGCCAGCAGTCGGACTAGCGGAACCTACGAGCAGTACTTC. Protein: CASSRTSGTYEQYF.

J is TRBJ2-7 and V is TRBV9; 8 nucleotides match TRBD1. Looked up from germline, CDR1 is SGDLS and CDR2 is YYNGEE. V shed 5 bases and J 1 base; nucleotides not matched to a gene: 11. The CDR3 covers 16 residues. The CDR3 region is CASSNGQGPPSYEQYF. The DNA for the CDR3 is TGTGCCAGCAGTAACGGACAGGGCCCCCCATCCTACGAGCAGTACTTC.

CDR3 loop: CASSVGQGNDEQYF. The CDR3 bases are TGTGCCAGCAGCGTCGGACAGGGTAACGACGAGCAGTACTTC. V and J are TRBV9 and TRBJ2-7, with 8 nucleotides matching TRBD1. This CDR3 comprises 14 residues. Germline loops: CDR1 SGDLS, CDR2 YYNGEE. J was trimmed by 5 bases and V by 2 bases; bases with no gene match: 6.

The rearrangement joins TRBV7-9 to TRBJ1-2; D not certain. Between the trimmed V and J ends, which lost 5 bases and 4 bases, there was a span of 11 bases. Germline V gene sequence: CDR1 SEHNR, CDR2 FQNEAQ (reference sequence). The CDR3 sequence is 13 residues long. CDR3 sequence: CASSRGLAYGYTF. For the CDR3, the DNA is TGTGCCAGCAGCCGAGGGTTAGCCTATGGCTACACCTTC. The full variable domain, with the rest looked up from reference TRBV7-9 and TRBJ1-2, is DTGVSQNPRHKITKRGQNVTFRCDPISEHNRLYWYRQTLGQGPEFLTYFQNEAQLEKSRLLSDRFSAERPKGSFSTLEIQRTEQGDSAMYLCASSRGLAYGYTFGSGTRLTVV.

J is TRBJ2-1 and V is TRBV6-1; tentative D call: TRBD1 (5 bases). Germline assignment: CDR1 MNHNS and CDR2 SASEGT. V was pared by 1 base and J by 0 bases, with 13 bases between. The CDR3 is made up of 17 amino acids. The CDR3 DNA reads TGTGCCAGCAGTGAAGGGGGCGCCCTGGACTCCTACAATGAGCAGTTCTTC. Residues: CASSEGGALDSYNEQFF.

This chain connects TRBV7-2 to TRBJ2-1; D unresolved. Germline V lookup: CDR1 SGHTA, CDR2 FQGNSA. The V end lost 5 bases, the J end lost 8 bases, and 13 bases lay between the germline ends. CDR3 length equals 13 residues. DNA of the CDR3: TGTGCCAGCAGCCCCCCGAACGGCGATGAGCAGTTCTTC. It is translated as CASSPPNGDEQFF.

Remarks on this clone: Other DNA variants within this sample encode the same CDR3. The chain employs TRBV1 and TRBJ2-1; TRBD2, the D gene given by the table, was not confirmed from the DNA. TRBV1 is assigned pseudogene status. CDR3 length: 16 amino acids. In DNA, the CDR3 is TGCACCAGCAGCCAAGTGGGACTAGCGGGGTACAATGAGCAGTTCTTC. Translating it yields CTSSQVGLAGYNEQFF.

This clone was observed a single time. This chain joins TRBV10-3 and TRBJ2-1, with 9 positions matching TRBD2. The V gene end was trimmed by 11 bases and the J gene end by 0 bases; junction bases not matched to a gene: 11. Germline V gene sequence: CDR1 ENHRY, CDR2 SYGVKD. The CDR3 sequence is 16 residues long. CDR3 nucleotide sequence: TGTGCCTCAAGAGCTAGCGGGGTTAGCTCCTACAATGAGCAGTTCTTC. Its translation is CASRASGVSSYNEQFF.

This clone was counted a single time. The rearrangement uses TRBV6-1 and TRBJ2-7, with 10 bases identical to TRBD1. Germline V gives CDR1 MNHNS, CDR2 SASEGT. The CDR3 has 12 residues. CDR3 loop: CVSGQGSYEQYF. The DNA for the CDR3 is TGTGTCTCGGGACAGGGGTCCTACGAGCAGTACTTC.

The chain combines TRBV29-1 with TRBJ1-2, with 7 bases that match TRBD1. V lost 6 bases, J lost 2 bases, and 9 bases stayed unmatched. The CDR3 covers 14 residues. Germline V gene data show CDR1 as SQVTM and CDR2 as ANQGSEA. CDR3 protein: CSVDGDSPNYGYTF. CDR3 bases: TGCAGCGTCGATGGGGACAGCCCCAACTATGGCTACACCTTC.

The chain combines TRBV10-1 with TRBJ2-7; 10 nucleotides match TRBD2. V gave up 3 bases and J gave up 5 bases; unmatched junction bases: 10. This CDR3 has 16 residues. The germline V gene has CDR1 WNHNN and CDR2 SYGVQD (reference sequence). CDR3 region: CASSEVKREGLDEQYF. The CDR3 DNA is TGCGCCAGCAGTGAAGTAAAGCGGGAGGGCCTTGACGAGCAGTACTTC.

A single count supports this clone. The chain links TRBV5-6 to TRBJ2-1; tentatively, D is TRBD2 (6 bases). Germline CDR1 is SGHDT and CDR2 is YYEEEE. Trimming removed 4 bases at V and 13 bases at J, with 12 bases between. CDR3 length equals 11 residues. The CDR3 reads CASSLMGGQFF. The CDR3 DNA sequence: TGTGCCAGCAGCCTTATGGGAGGACAGTTCTTC.